These 30 T cell receptor beta chains originate from one sample sequenced in a study of blood T cells in healthy people across ages. Primed by a sample-barcoded 5' primer and a J-beta primer mix, a second PCR proceeded for about 7 to 12 cycles. TCRdb processed the 5' RACE reads anew with MiXCR; each CDR3 protein has one entry. The data show hundreds of thousands of distinct CDR3 sequences, with more than 50% seen just once and roughly 26% held by the top ten. The source material was blood. These receptors all stem from a man in his forties in good health.

This clonotype was seen a few times. CDR3 region: CASSLAVYGGRETQYF. DNA for the CDR3: TGTGCCAGCAGCTTAGCTGTATACGGGGGTCGAGAGACCCAGTACTTC. The chain recombines TRBV7-2 with TRBJ2-5; TRBD2 is a possible D gene (6 bases). CDR1 is SGHTA, CDR2 FQGNSA, per germline. The CDR3 spans 16 residues. Trimming took 0 bases from V and 4 from J, leaving 15 bases between them.

The J gene is TRBJ2-3, the V gene TRBV29-1; D remains unclear. The V end was cut by 0 bases, the J end by 1 base, with 8 bases between. Germline lookup yields CDR1 SQVTM and CDR2 ANQGSEA. The CDR3 totals 14 residues. CDR3 loop: CSVEEYGGTDTQYF. Here the CDR3 DNA reads TGCAGCGTTGAAGAATACGGCGGCACAGATACGCAGTATTTT.

The chain couples TRBV6-4 to TRBJ2-1, with 7 positions matching TRBD1. This CDR3 has 14 amino acids. V dropped 5 bases and J dropped 7; count of bases not matched to a gene: 8. Looked up from germline, CDR1 is MRHNA and CDR2 is SNTAGT. The CDR3 sequence is CASSSNRGINEQFF. The CDR3 region has the DNA TGTGCCAGCAGTTCGAACAGGGGTATAAATGAGCAGTTCTTC.

The V gene is TRBV12-3 or TRBV12-4, the J gene TRBJ2-4; the match to TRBD2 covers 9 bases. The J call is in doubt because the DNA end fits TRBJ2-7 better. This CDR3 spans 16 amino acids. Here the CDR3 reads CASSFRREGLGYEQYF. The CDR3 DNA is TGTGCCAGCAGTTTCAGGCGGGAGGGCCTCGGCTACGAGCAGTACTTC.

The rearrangement joins TRBV13 to TRBJ2-3; 10 nucleotides match TRBD2. The CDR3 length is 17 residues. From germline, CDR1 is PRHDT and CDR2 FYEKMQ (reference sequence). J was trimmed by 4 bases and V by 5 bases; bases with no gene match: 12. DNA of the CDR3: TGTGCCAGCAGCCCCGATTGGGCTAGCGGGGGACCAGATACGCAGTATTTT. This gives the protein CASSPDWASGGPDTQYF.

The chain combines TRBV5-1 with TRBJ2-3; D is possibly TRBD1 or TRBD2 (6 bases each). Germline V CDR1 and CDR2: SGHRS, YFSETQ. The CDR3 has 16 residues. Trimming stripped 0 bases from V and 3 bases from J, with 14 bases between. The CDR3 DNA follows: TGCGCCAGCAGCTTGGGTTTCGGGGGCAGAACAGATACGCAGTATTTT. This translates into CASSLGFGGRTDTQYF.

This clonotype appeared once. CDR3 sequence: CATTGVDTGELFF. The CDR3 region has the DNA TGTGCCACCACAGGGGTTGACACCGGGGAGCTGTTTTTT. The rearrangement joins TRBV24-1 to TRBJ2-2; D is perhaps TRBD1 (6 bases). Germline V gene sequence: CDR1 KGHDR, CDR2 SFDVKD. V dropped 8 bases and J dropped 3 bases, with 9 bases sitting between them. The CDR3 spans 13 residues.

V is TRBV20-1 and J is TRBJ2-5; tentatively, D is TRBD1 (5 bases). With 2 bases removed from V and 5 bases from J, the gap between germline ends came to 18 bases. The CDR3 runs 15 residues. CDR1 DFQATT and CDR2 SNEGSKA come from the germline V gene (reference sequence). CDR3 amino acids: CSARRTGLAGETQYF. The CDR3 DNA is TGCAGTGCTAGACGAACAGGCTTAGCCGGGGAGACCCAGTACTTC.

This clonotype was observed a single time. The chain uses TRBV7-2 and TRBJ1-2; D might be TRBD1 (6 bases). The length of the CDR3 is 16 residues. Trimming shortened V by 3 bases and J by 8 bases, and 22 bases separated the two germline ends. CDR1 SGHTA and CDR2 FQGNSA come from the germline V gene. CDR3 amino acids: CASSFGPYRDEGGYTF. The CDR3 coding sequence is TGTGCCAGCAGCTTTGGCCCCTACAGGGACGAGGGGGGCTACACCTTC.

The chain couples TRBV20-1 to TRBJ2-1, with D perhaps TRBD1 or TRBD2 (5 bases each). Trimming cost V 0 bases and J 0 bases, with 15 bases left between them. From germline, CDR1 is DFQATT and CDR2 SNEGSKA (reference sequence). CDR3 length equals 17 residues. The CDR3 here is CSARDLDAGSSYNEQFF. CDR3 sequence (DNA): TGCAGTGCTAGAGATCTCGACGCAGGGAGCTCCTACAATGAGCAGTTCTTC.

Only a few counts were recorded for this clonotype. This chain connects TRBV4-2 to TRBJ2-3; D remains ambiguous. The germline V gene has CDR1 LGHNA and CDR2 YNFKEQ. With 0 bases removed from V and 4 bases from J, the gap between germline ends came to 8 bases. The CDR3 covers 14 residues. The CDR3 DNA reads TGTGCCAGCAGCCAAGATGTGGTATCAGATACGCAGTATTTT. The encoded protein is CASSQDVVSDTQYF.

A few counts support this clonotype. CDR3: CASSQAPVTGISYNEQFF. The CDR3 nucleotides are TGCGCCAGCAGCCAAGCTCCAGTAACAGGGATTTCCTACAATGAGCAGTTCTTC. This chain uses TRBV5-1 with TRBJ2-1, with D maybe TRBD1 (6 bases). The CDR3 length is 18 residues. Germline CDR1 and CDR2: SGHRS and YFSETQ. V was pared by 4 bases and J by 1 base, with 21 bases between.

This clonotype occurred a few times. CDR3 in DNA: TGTGCCAGCAGCCCCCAGACTAGCATCGATCCGTACTTC. Protein: CASSPQTSIDPYF. The rearrangement links TRBV4-2 to TRBJ2-5; 7 nucleotides line up with TRBD2. This CDR3 contains 13 residues. J lost 13 bases, V lost 4 bases, and 12 bases had no gene match. Looked up from germline, CDR1 is LGHNA and CDR2 is YNFKEQ.

This clonotype was recorded a few times. V is TRBV6-5 and J is TRBJ2-6; D may be TRBD1 (5 bases). The CDR3 consists of 14 residues. Germline V gives CDR1 MNHEY, CDR2 SVGAGI. Between the trimmed V and J ends, which lost 6 bases and 4 bases, there was a span of 10 bases. CDR3 protein: CASRQALGANVLTF. In nucleotides, the CDR3 is TGTGCCAGCAGACAGGCCTTGGGGGCCAACGTCCTGACTTTC.

The gene calls are TRBV7-2 and TRBJ2-2, with no clear D. The V gene lost 4 bases and the J gene lost 2 bases, with 11 bases spanning the gap. Germline values: CDR1 SGHTA, CDR2 FQGNSA. The CDR3 contains 15 residues. CDR3 residues: CASSYLGSNTGELFF. CDR3 DNA: TGTGCCAGCAGCTACCTGGGCTCTAACACCGGGGAGCTGTTTTTT.

This clonotype has just a few counts. The chain joins TRBV4-3 to TRBJ1-6, with unresolved D. Trimming pared 3 bases from V and 10 bases from J, leaving 7 bases between. The germline gives CDR1 LGHNA, CDR2 YSLEER. This CDR3 is built from 12 residues. CDR3 region: CASSHARSPLHF. Written as DNA, the CDR3 is TGCGCCAGCAGCCACGCCCGCTCACCCCTCCACTTT.

V and J are TRBV10-3 and TRBJ2-3; the match to TRBD2 covers 8 bases. The CDR3 runs 18 residues. Germline V gene sequence: CDR1 ENHRY, CDR2 SYGVKD. V was clipped by 2 bases and J by 4 bases; unmatched bases: 14. CDR3 protein: CAISEPMGTRAVSDTQYF. The CDR3 nucleotides are TGTGCCATCAGTGAGCCGATGGGGACTAGGGCCGTTTCAGATACGCAGTATTTT.

The J gene is TRBJ2-1, the V gene TRBV27; the match to TRBD1 covers 8 bases. Germline V gene lookup returns CDR1 MNHEY and CDR2 SMNVEV (reference sequence). Trimming cost V 4 bases and J 8 bases; bases outside gene matches: 7. CDR3 size: 14 residues. CDR3 DNA sequence: TGTGCCAGCAGTTCGACATCAGGGGGCTATGAGCAGTTCTTC. Amino acid sequence: CASSSTSGGYEQFF.

The chain is built from TRBV5-1 and TRBJ1-1; D is ambiguous. Per the germline V gene, CDR1 is SGHRS and CDR2 is YFSETQ. The ends were cut back, 1 base at V and 0 bases at J, with 10 bases in the middle. The length of the CDR3 is 15 residues. The chain's CDR3 is CASSLSSSMNTEAFF. As DNA, the CDR3 is TGCGCCAGCAGCTTGTCCTCCAGCATGAACACTGAAGCTTTCTTT.

This clonotype turned up a few times. The rearrangement joins TRBV20-1 to TRBJ2-1; D remains ambiguous. The CDR3 runs 13 residues. Trimming shortened V by 6 bases and J by 2 bases, and 11 bases separated the two germline ends. Looked up from germline, CDR1 is DFQATT and CDR2 is SNEGSKA (reference sequence). DNA for the CDR3: TGCAGTGCATTTTCGTGGGCCTACAATGAGCAGTTCTTC. Translated: CSAFSWAYNEQFF.

This clonotype was seen once. The chain links TRBV7-9 to TRBJ2-1; 12 nucleotides agree with TRBD2. CDR3 length: 17 amino acids. Germline-derived CDR1 and CDR2 are SEHNR and FQNEAQ (reference sequence). V trimming: 3 bases; J trimming: 9 bases; junction bases outside the gene matches: 12. This chain's CDR3 is CASSLGGLAGTDSEQFF. The CDR3 coding sequence is TGTGCCAGCAGCTTGGGCGGACTAGCGGGGACGGACAGTGAGCAGTTCTTC. The whole variable domain, filled in from reference TRBV7-9 and TRBJ2-1, reads DTGVSQNPRHKITKRGQNVTFRCDPISEHNRLYWYRQTLGQGPEFLTYFQNEAQLEKSRLLSDRFSAERPKGSFSTLEIQRTEQGDSAMYLCASSLGGLAGTDSEQFFGPGTRLTVL.

The chain employs TRBV7-2 and TRBJ1-2; perhaps TRBD1 as D (6 bases). Trimming left V 3 bases short and J 0 bases short, with 20 bases between. CDR1 and CDR2 (germline): SGHTA, FQGNSA. The CDR3 runs 18 residues. CDR3: CASSLDSGVGGPNYGYTF. DNA of the CDR3: TGTGCCAGCAGCTTGGACTCGGGCGTCGGGGGGCCTAACTATGGCTACACCTTC.

The CDR3 nucleotides are TGCGCCAGCAGCCTGGAGGGGACAGGGGTCAATGAGCAGTTCTTC. This codes for CASSLEGTGVNEQFF. The chain joins TRBV5-1 to TRBJ2-1; 10 bases are a match to TRBD1. Germline CDR1 and CDR2: SGHRS and YFSETQ. This CDR3 region has 15 residues. The V segment lost 4 bases and the J segment 6 bases; nucleotides outside the gene matches: 7.

V gene TRBV27 combines with J gene TRBJ2-7; TRBD2 aligns across 7 bases. Unmatched junction bases numbered 16, after V lost 2 bases and J lost 3 bases. This CDR3 is 18 amino acids long. Germline V gene lookup returns CDR1 MNHEY and CDR2 SMNVEV (reference sequence). In nucleotides, the CDR3 is TGTGCCAGCAGTTTAAGCCTAAATCTATGGACTAGGGGCTACGAGCAGTACTTC. Its translation: CASSLSLNLWTRGYEQYF.

The genes are TRBV5-1 and TRBJ2-7, with 8 bases identical to TRBD2. V trimming: 0 bases; J trimming: 5 bases; junction bases outside the gene matches: 16. This CDR3 comprises 18 residues. Looked up from germline, CDR1 is SGHRS and CDR2 is YFSETQ. The CDR3 region is CASSLAKVGGAQGDEQYF. CDR3 bases: TGCGCCAGCAGCTTGGCCAAAGTCGGGGGGGCGCAAGGTGACGAGCAGTACTTC.

Many counts were recorded for this clonotype. The V and J genes are TRBV7-9 and TRBJ2-5, with 12 bases that match TRBD2. The J segment lost 4 bases and the V segment lost 5 bases, leaving 8 bases of the junction unmatched. This CDR3 comprises 16 residues. The germline V gene encodes CDR1 SEHNR and CDR2 FQNEAQ (reference sequence). The CDR3 region is CASSPPRLAGVETQYF. The CDR3 DNA reads as TGTGCCAGCAGCCCGCCCAGACTAGCGGGAGTAGAGACCCAGTACTTC.

The chain has TRBV12-3 or TRBV12-4 and TRBJ2-1; 13 bases are a match to TRBD2. V lost 4 bases and J lost 6; bases outside the gene matches: 9. The CDR3 has 17 amino acids. CDR3 residues: CASSWGTSGVRINEQFF. DNA of the CDR3: TGTGCCAGCAGTTGGGGGACTAGCGGGGTTAGGATCAATGAGCAGTTCTTC.

This clonotype was seen only a few times. This chain connects TRBV27 to TRBJ2-3, with D perhaps matching TRBD1 (6 bases). Trimming left V 8 bases short and J 0 bases short, with 21 bases between. In germline, CDR1 is MNHEY, CDR2 SMNVEV (reference sequence). This CDR3 has 17 amino acids. DNA of the CDR3: TGTGCCAGCGGAAGACAGGCGCTTAGGACTAGCACAGATACGCAGTATTTT. Protein: CASGRQALRTSTDTQYF.

This clonotype was observed a few times. V usage is TRBV6-4 and J usage is TRBJ2-1; a weak D match, TRBD2 (6 bases). Trimming pared 4 bases from V and 6 bases from J, leaving 16 bases between. CDR1 and CDR2 from the germline V gene are MRHNA and SNTAGT. This CDR3 has 15 amino acids. CDR3 residues: CASSVKTAGFNEQFF. Here the CDR3 DNA reads TGTGCCAGCAGTGTAAAAACGGCGGGGTTCAATGAGCAGTTCTTC.

The chain combines TRBV12-3 or TRBV12-4 with TRBJ2-6; weak D call: TRBD2 (5 bases). This CDR3 contains 15 residues. Trimming left V 6 bases short and J 0 bases short, with 9 bases between. The CDR3 protein is CASSTRTSGANVLTF. The CDR3 DNA sequence: TGTGCCAGCAGCACTAGGACCTCTGGGGCCAACGTCCTGACTTTC.